The T cell receptor (beta chain) described here comes from a study of blood T cells in healthy people across ages. V lost 5 bases to trimming and J lost 5 bases; unmatched junction nucleotides: 11. Germline V gene data show CDR1 as DFQATT and CDR2 as SNEGSKA (reference sequence). The CDR3 consists of 14 residues. Next came a second PCR, run for about 7 to 11 cycles, which used a sample-barcoded 5' primer along with a J-beta primer mix. TCRdb fed the 5' RACE reads into MiXCR, producing one record per CDR3 protein. The sample has fewer than 1 million distinct CDR3 sequences, around 42% seen once. This clonotype was counted between two and nine times.

This sequence joins TRBV20-1 and TRBJ2-7, with TRBD1 identical over 8 bases. The material sequenced was blood. The sequence was collected from a man aged 55 to 70 in good health. This CDR3 reads CSAPPARGQDEQYF. The CDR3 bases are TGCAGTGCTCCCCCGGCCAGGGGGCAAGACGAGCAGTACTTC.